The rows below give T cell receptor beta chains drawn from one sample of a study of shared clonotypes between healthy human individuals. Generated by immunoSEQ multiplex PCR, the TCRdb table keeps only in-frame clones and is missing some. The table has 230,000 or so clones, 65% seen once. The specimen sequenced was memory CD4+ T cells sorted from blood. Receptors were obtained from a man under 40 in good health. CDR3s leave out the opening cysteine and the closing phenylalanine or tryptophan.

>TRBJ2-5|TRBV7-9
ASSLGGLQETQY
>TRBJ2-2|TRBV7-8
ASRPRGGGTGELF
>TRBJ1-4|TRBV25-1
ASSVRGANEKLF
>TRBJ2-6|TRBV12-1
ASSLTRVRSGRAFPGANVLT
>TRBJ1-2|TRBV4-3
ASSQETGDYGYT
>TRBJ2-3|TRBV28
ASSPPTGGTQY
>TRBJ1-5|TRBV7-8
ASSAYRDYSNQPQH
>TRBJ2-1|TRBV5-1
ASRPGTDLNEQF
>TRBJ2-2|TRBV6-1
ASSGQRTAGELF
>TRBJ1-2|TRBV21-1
ASSLPRPIPLGYT
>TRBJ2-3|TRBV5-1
ASSLKASGSVTDTQY
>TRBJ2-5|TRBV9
ASSPALLAGLETQY
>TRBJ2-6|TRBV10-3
AISEWGQGSGANVLT
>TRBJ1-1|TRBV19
ASSVLGQRGPGTEAF
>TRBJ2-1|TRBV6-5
ASKGGANEQF
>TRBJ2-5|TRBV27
ASSFFGAGEETQY
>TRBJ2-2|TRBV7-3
ASSFLAVGKLNTGELF